This T cell receptor beta chain was sequenced in a study of shared clonotypes between healthy human individuals (dated by TCRdb to 2018 to 2020). In the study overall: Three men and a couple of women, aged 18 to 49 years, made up the cohort. To increase sequencing depth and limit assay-specific biases, different laboratories used diverse techniques to prepare libraries and sequence TCR repertoires. Each donor's leukapheresis produced roughly between about 0.8 and 8.9 billion PBMCs. Blood TCR repertoires of about five healthy adults were deeply sequenced to estimate repertoire size and the extent of clonotype sharing between individuals. For each donor, CD4 naive and CD4 memory were each given three plates, CD8 naive was given two plates, and CD8 memory was given one plate.

Using the deep immunoSEQ assay, TCR CDR3 regions were amplified from genomic DNA by multiplex PCR. Extracted genomic DNA from each cell subset was spread evenly across all wells of several immunoSEQ 96-well plates, with each plate serving as a replicate. For sorted subsets, around 0.2 ug genomic DNA, equal to tens of thousands of T cell genomes, was loaded into each replicate PCR. The purified libraries were quantified using a Qubit 3.0 fluorometer, sized with a Bioanalyzer 2100, and then quantified again using the KAPA Library Quantification kit. Each immunoSEQ 96-well plate was sequenced on its own single-read 150-cycle Illumina NextSeq 550 flow cell. In the authors' own workflow: Because the immunoSEQ output included only junctional sequences and no quality scores, the filtering could not be the same as the filtering used for full-length reads. To assign V/J genes and CDR3, sequences were annotated using PyIR, a Python wrapper for IgBLAST v1.9, with IMGT germline references. Any read was removed if the V/J assignment was weak (E-value above 1e-6), the CDR3 was missing, or the read contained stop codons, out-of-frame junctions, or ambiguous translated residues. V3J clonotypes were defined as sequences sharing an identical inferred V gene, J gene, and CDR3 amino acid sequence. Percentage overlap between repertoires was computed as shared unique clonotypes divided by the size of the smaller repertoire. RTK rarefaction, the Chao1 estimator, and Recon v2.1 estimates of unobserved clonotypes were used to assess repertoire richness. Generation probabilities were computed with OLGA for all TCRbeta clonotypes obtained by the gDNA method from a handful of donors. The source is immuneACCESS, and TCRdb retained only in-frame sequences with V and J called. Part of the clones is not carried over; for the studies checked, unresolved V genes explain less than half of this, and the remainder is unexplained. D and trimming come from the DNA, and the V and J calls and clone size come from that table. This sample lists about 1 million clones; about 74% were detected once. The ten largest make up approximately 1.5% of the sample.

This clone was seen a single time. Its recognized antigen is unknown. Base-call qualities are not available, and no considerably larger clone is one nucleotide away. Healthy HIV-negative adults with no recently reported acute infections or vaccinations were included as donors. Every donor was a Caucasian adult living in Nashville, Tennessee, USA. Magnetic negative selection was used to enrich CD4+ T cells, after which naive cells were positively selected on CD45RA and the negative fraction became the memory subset. Blood was obtained by leukapheresis, after which PBMCs were separated by Ficoll-Histopaque density gradient centrifugation and cryopreserved in liquid nitrogen vapor phase. Analytical flow cytometry was used to check the purity and quantity of every magnetically sorted T cell population. Genomic DNA was isolated from every sorted fraction and measured by UV absorbance on a Nanodrop 2000c.

Counted from cysteine to phenylalanine, this CDR3 has 14 amino acids. This entry keeps only the CDR3 DNA: 42 bases, framed from base 1. Looking up the germline V gene yields CDR1 SGHTA and CDR2 FQGNSA. The junction shows trimming of 5 bases on V and 7 bases on J, plus 14 bases between the germline ends. Study-level results and caveats: Compared with non-shared clonotypes, the clonotypes found in all four sorted-subset donors had higher generation probabilities. The genetic and exposure-history diversity represented was limited by the small number of donors. When a handful of donors were compared, the shared fraction of clonotypes was approximately 5% for naive CD4, 3.5% for naive CD8, roughly 2.5% for memory CD4, and less than 0.5% for memory CD8. Sampling was restricted to blood, and TCR repertoires in tissue are likely to differ from TCR repertoires in blood. Based on pairwise subsampling, the degree of clonotype sharing among donors was expected to be affected by sequencing depth. Even with the large sequencing depth, rarefaction of the sorted-subset datasets indicated that sequencing was incomplete. Estimated clonotype richness was generally larger for naive than for memory subsets.

The V and J genes are TRBV7-2 and TRBJ2-2, with the D gene uncertain. Sample: memory CD4+ T cells sorted from blood. Explained via the paper, the cell subset or site label denotes: CD45RA-negative fraction. This receptor was obtained from a man between 18 and 29 years old in good health. The nucleotide sequence is TGTGCCAGCAGCCTTTTTGATGTGGGCGGGGAGCTGTTTTTT. Translated, it gives CASSLFDVGGELFF.